What follows is one T cell receptor beta chain and its context. The table came from immunoSEQ multiplex PCR; TCRdb's copy has only in-frame clones and leaves some out. The sample holds roughly 410,000 clones; over 90% are singletons and the top ten take roughly 0.02%. This specimen comes from a study of shared T cell receptors in the human thymus. The germline V gene encodes CDR1 LGHNA and CDR2 YNFKEQ. The CDR3 has 13 amino acids. V lost 4 bases to trimming and J lost 2 bases, with 9 bases between them. The chain has TRBV4-2 and TRBJ2-7; D possibly corresponds to TRBD1 (6 bases). The specimen sequenced was thymocytes. This receptor was taken from a human donor. This CDR3 is CASSPQGTYEQYF. The CDR3 bases are TGTGCCAGCAGCCCACAGGGCACCTACGAGCAGTACTTC.